Shown below are 23 T cell receptor beta chains from a single sample sequenced in a study of cytomegalovirus exposure and HLA in healthy donors. Primers for the PCR totalled 60 Vbeta and 13 Jbeta. The protocol was immunoSEQ multiplex PCR, while the TCRdb copy is restricted to in-frame clones and leaves out a portion. This table holds approximately 130,000 clones, roughly four fifths found once. Sample: PBMCs. Source of these receptors: a woman in her thirties or forties in good health and CMV-seropositive.

This chain links TRBV5-4 with TRBJ1-1; possible D gene TRBD1, 6 bases. The ends were cut back, 0 bases at V and 7 bases at J, with 16 bases in the middle. The CDR3 is made up of 15 amino acids. Germline-derived CDR1 and CDR2 are SGHNT and YYREEE (reference sequence). The CDR3 nucleotides read TGTGCCAGCAGCTTGGCGTCCAGGGGAGGGAGTGAAGCTTTCTTT. This codes for CASSLASRGGSEAFF.

This rearrangement joins TRBV7-9 to TRBJ2-1; D unclear. Trimming pared 6 bases from V and 7 bases from J, leaving 19 bases between. Per germline, CDR1 SEHNR and CDR2 FQNEAQ (reference sequence). The CDR3 sequence is 15 residues long. CDR3 sequence reads: CASSLSGLISNEQFF. In DNA form, the CDR3 reads TGTGCCAGCAGTCTGTCCGGTCTAATTTCTAATGAGCAGTTCTTC.

This sequence joins TRBV6-5 and TRBJ2-7; D gene unclear. The V gene lost 2 bases and the J gene lost 11 bases, with 19 bases spanning the gap. Looked up from germline, CDR1 is MNHEY and CDR2 is SVGAGI. The CDR3 contains 14 residues. The CDR3 protein is CASSYDTSLIREYF. CDR3 DNA sequence: TGTGCCAGCAGTTACGACACGTCCTTGATAAGAGAGTACTTC.

The chain is built from TRBV19 and TRBJ2-7, with TRBD1 identical over 7 bases. The germline CDR1 and CDR2 sequences are LNHDA and SQIVND (reference sequence). The CDR3 contains 14 residues. The ends lost 5 bases at V and 2 bases at J; junction bases unmatched: 6. CDR3 region: CASSFRQGTYEQYF. CDR3 nucleotides: TGTGCCAGTAGTTTCCGACAGGGTACCTACGAGCAGTACTTC.

The chain joins TRBV11-2 to TRBJ2-1, with D possibly matching TRBD2 (6 bases). The CDR3 is 15 residues long. CDR1 is SGHAT, CDR2 FQNNGV, per germline. Trimming took off 2 bases at V and 4 bases at J, with 12 bases between the two ends. CDR3: CASSLLARSYNEQFF. The DNA of the CDR3 is TGTGCCAGCAGCTTACTAGCGAGAAGTTACAATGAGCAGTTCTTC.

The chain couples TRBV5-6 to TRBJ2-1, with a tentative D call TRBD1 (5 bases). The CDR3 contains 13 residues. Germline V gene lookup returns CDR1 SGHDT and CDR2 YYEEEE. V lost 2 bases and J 8 bases, leaving 11 bases between the germline ends. The CDR3 reads CASSLGRAYEQFF. The CDR3 DNA is TGTGCCAGCAGCTTAGGCAGGGCCTATGAGCAGTTCTTC.

J is TRBJ2-3 and V is TRBV4-2, with TRBD1 as a possible D gene (6 bases). The CDR3 spans 16 residues. Per germline, CDR1 LGHNA and CDR2 YNFKEQ. V was cut by 0 bases and J by 5 bases, with 15 bases left in between. The CDR3 is CASSQDQGSPLDTQYF. Written as DNA, the CDR3 is TGTGCCAGCAGCCAAGATCAGGGGTCGCCCCTAGATACGCAGTATTTT.

This clone was detected only once. V is TRBV6-6 and J is TRBJ1-2; TRBD1 matches 7 bases. From germline, CDR1 is MNHNY and CDR2 SVGAGI (reference sequence). J was trimmed by 5 bases and V by 4 bases; bases with no gene match: 4. The CDR3 extends over 13 amino acids. This CDR3 reads CASSSGQLYGYTF. The CDR3 nucleotides are TGTGCCAGCAGTTCGGGACAGTTATATGGCTACACCTTC.

This clone was recorded a few times. This chain joins TRBV10-3 and TRBJ2-7; 14 bases fit TRBD2. The germline gives CDR1 ENHRY, CDR2 SYGVKD. CDR3 length: 18 residues. Trimming cost V 0 bases and J 6 bases; bases outside gene matches: 10. CDR3 nucleotide sequence: TGTGCCATCAGTGAGTCGGGACTAGCGGGAGAGAGCCCCCTCGAGCAGTACTTC. Translated, it gives CAISESGLAGESPLEQYF.

V is TRBV27 and J is TRBJ1-2; 9 bases line up with TRBD1. Germline V gives CDR1 MNHEY, CDR2 SMNVEV (reference sequence). The CDR3 contains 16 residues. Trimming cost V 6 bases and J 6 bases; bases outside gene matches: 14. The CDR3 is CASSPRTGVGLDGYTF. Here the CDR3 DNA reads TGTGCCAGCAGCCCCCGGACAGGGGTTGGTCTGGATGGCTACACCTTC.

This chain uses TRBV6-6 with TRBJ2-7; 7 bases align to TRBD1. The CDR3 consists of 12 residues. Per the germline V gene, CDR1 is MNHNY and CDR2 is SVGAGI (reference sequence). V dropped 7 bases and J dropped 3; count of bases not matched to a gene: 3. Here the CDR3 reads CASTQGVYEQYF. The CDR3 DNA is TGTGCCAGCACCCAGGGGGTCTACGAGCAGTACTTC.

The chain couples TRBV11-2 to TRBJ2-7; TRBD2 agrees at 7 bases. The germline V gene has CDR1 SGHAT and CDR2 FQNNGV. Unmatched junction bases numbered 16, after V lost 5 bases and J lost 6 bases. This CDR3 spans 16 amino acids. CDR3 sequence: CASSATGERGGGEQYF. CDR3 nucleotide sequence: TGTGCCAGCAGCGCAACTGGAGAGCGGGGAGGAGGCGAGCAGTACTTC.

The chain recombines TRBV10-3 with TRBJ2-5; D is possibly TRBD2 (5 bases). This CDR3 spans 16 amino acids. Germline assignment: CDR1 ENHRY and CDR2 SYGVKD. The V end lost 2 bases, the J end lost 7 bases, and 20 bases lay between the germline ends. The CDR3 DNA follows: TGTGCCATCAGTGAGCGAGGGTCGTGGGCAGCAGGGACCCAGTACTTC. It codes for CAISERGSWAAGTQYF.

The J gene is TRBJ2-7, the V gene TRBV27; D perhaps matches TRBD1 (6 bases). The CDR3 extends over 14 amino acids. CDR1 MNHEY and CDR2 SMNVEV come from the germline V gene (reference sequence). Trimming left V 4 bases short and J 1 base short, with 11 bases between. The CDR3 bases are TGTGCCAGCAGTTACTCGACAGGTTCCTACGAGCAGTACTTC. Protein product: CASSYSTGSYEQYF.

This chain connects TRBV5-6 to TRBJ2-3; no definite D call. V lost 4 bases to trimming and J lost 2 bases, with 8 bases between them. In germline, CDR1 is SGHDT, CDR2 YYEEEE. The CDR3 covers 13 residues. The DNA for the CDR3 is TGTGCCAGCAGCCCGCGCCACACAGATACGCAGTATTTT. Encoded protein: CASSPRHTDTQYF.

This chain links TRBV18 with TRBJ2-3, with D possibly TRBD2 on 5 matching bases. Trimming took 3 bases from V and 1 from J, leaving 11 bases between them. This CDR3 spans 15 amino acids. CDR1 and CDR2 (germline): KGHSH, LQKENI. CDR3 protein: CASSPDLRGTDTQYF. CDR3 sequence (DNA): TGTGCCAGCTCACCCGACTTGCGGGGCACAGATACGCAGTATTTT.

The chain joins TRBV6-4 to TRBJ2-1, with 7 nucleotides matching TRBD1. CDR1 MRHNA and CDR2 SNTAGT come from the germline V gene. This CDR3 spans 13 amino acids. Losses at the gene ends were 0 bases for V and 9 bases for J; bases not matched to a gene: 2. The CDR3 nucleotides are TGTGCCAGCAGTGACTCGACAGGGAGTGAGCAGTTCTTC. It translates to CASSDSTGSEQFF.

The chain employs TRBV7-8 and TRBJ2-5; no reliable D call. The CDR3 covers 14 residues. V shed 1 base and J shed 4 bases, with 10 bases lying between them. In germline, CDR1 is SGHVS, CDR2 FQNEAQ. This chain's CDR3 is CASSLVLRLETQYF. The CDR3 DNA is TGTGCCAGCAGCTTAGTACTCAGGCTAGAGACCCAGTACTTC. Complete variable domain (other parts from reference TRBV7-8 and TRBJ2-5): GAGVSQSPRYKVAKRGQDVALRCDPISGHVSLFWYQQALGQGPEFLTYFQNEAQLDKSGLPSDRFFAERPEGSVSTLKIQRTQQEDSAVYLCASSLVLRLETQYFGPGTRLLVL.

The V gene is TRBV9, the J gene TRBJ2-3, with D possibly being TRBD2 (5 bases). The ends were cut back, 4 bases at V and 5 bases at J, with 14 bases in the middle. Germline V lookup: CDR1 SGDLS, CDR2 YYNGEE. The CDR3 length is 14 residues. Written as DNA, the CDR3 is TGTGCCAGCAGCCCTCCGCTGGGAGTAGATACGCAGTATTTT. It encodes CASSPPLGVDTQYF.

Concerning this clone itself: Its ends do not fully match the called genes, so a read error is possible. CDR3: CASSPRPNSYEQYF. The CDR3 nucleotides are TGTGCTAGCAGCCCTAGGCCGAACTCCTACGAGCAGTACTTC. V usage is TRBV7-7 and J usage is TRBJ2-7, with D unresolved. This CDR3 contains 14 residues. Germline V gene sequence: CDR1 SSHAT, CDR2 FNYEAQ (reference sequence).

The gene calls are TRBV2 and TRBJ2-7; 10 bases are shared with TRBD2. Germline CDR1 reads SNHLY; CDR2 reads FYNNEI. This CDR3 region has 14 residues. With V trimmed by 6 bases and J by 2 bases, 4 bases remained unmatched. CDR3 protein: CASSGLAVTYEQYF. In nucleotides, the CDR3 is TGTGCCAGCAGCGGACTAGCGGTTACCTACGAGCAGTACTTC.

This sequence joins TRBV5-1 and TRBJ2-7; D is unresolved. The CDR3 is 14 amino acids. V shed 2 bases and J shed 0 bases, with 9 bases lying between them. CDR1 is SGHRS, CDR2 YFSETQ, per germline. The CDR3 loop reads CASSFSESSYEQYF. CDR3 nucleotides: TGCGCCAGCAGCTTTTCCGAGAGCTCCTACGAGCAGTACTTC. The full variable domain, with the rest looked up from reference TRBV5-1 and TRBJ2-7, is KAGVTQTPRYLIKTRGQQVTLSCSPISGHRSVSWYQQTPGQGLQFLFEYFSETQRNKGNFPGRFSGRQFSNSRSEMNVSTLELGDSALYLCASSFSESSYEQYFGPGTRLTVT.

The rearrangement joins TRBV15 to TRBJ2-7; 9 bases map to TRBD1. The germline V gene encodes CDR1 LNHNV and CDR2 YYDKDF (reference sequence). The CDR3 consists of 15 residues. V shed 0 bases and J 3 bases; nucleotides not matched to a gene: 3. The CDR3 nucleotides read TGTGCCACCAGCAGAGATGGGGGACAGGGCTACGAGCAGTACTTC. The encoded protein is CATSRDGGQGYEQYF. Supplemented by reference TRBV15 and TRBJ2-7, the full variable domain reads DAMVIQNPRYQVTQFGKPVTLSCSQTLNHNVMYWYQQKSSQAPKLLFHYYDKDFNNEADTPDNFQSRRPNTSFCFLDIRSPGLGDTAMYLCATSRDGGQGYEQYFGPGTRLTVT.